This T cell receptor (beta chain) was captured by sequencing in a study of T-cell memory formation after mild COVID-19. Each CDR3 protein gets one entry after TCRdb re-called the 5' RACE reads with MiXCR. This table has around 300,000 distinct CDR3 sequences, around 13% appearing once. V lost 0 bases to trimming and J lost 7 bases, with 7 bases between them. The CDR3 is 13 residues long. Germline V gene sequence: CDR1 LGHDT, CDR2 YNNKEL (reference sequence). The table lists this clonotype with a few counts. Sequencing was performed on PBMCs or a T cell subset sorted from them (not recorded which). The sequence was collected from a man aged 18 to 30 who had mild COVID-19 (a few samples of this study predate the infection). Cell type and time point are not known. This chain links TRBV3-1 with TRBJ2-4; D unclear. The CDR3 DNA is TGTGCCAGCAGCCAAGACAGGCGGAACATTCAGTACTTC. Translating it yields CASSQDRRNIQYF.